This TCR beta chain was recovered during a study of T cells in Graves' hyperthyroidism and ophthalmopathy. It was 10 ml of fresh peripheral blood that supplied the PBMCs. Points from the study as a whole: Most thyroid clonotypes expanded above 0.001 appeared in blood too.

RNA transcripts gave rise to amplified TCR beta CDR3 regions. The primer set for the first-round RT-PCR of the TCR CDR3 was HTBI. TCRdb reprocessed the multiplex PCR reads with MiXCR, giving one entry per CDR3 protein. The sample carries hundreds of thousands of distinct CDR3 sequences, over 35% recorded once. This clonotype was found many times. Antigen specificity is unknown. Sequenced: blood. The clonotype comes from a woman aged 40 to 49 with Graves' hyperthyroidism.

CDR3 region: CASSLASDLGRAEAFF. CDR3 nucleotides: TGTGCCAGCAGCTTGGCCTCGGACCTCGGCAGGGCTGAAGCTTTCTTT. The chain couples TRBV5-5 to TRBJ1-1; D may be TRBD1 (5 bases). The CDR3 covers 16 residues. Deletions cut 0 bases from V and 6 bases from J, with 18 bases between. The V gene's germline CDR1 is SGHKS and CDR2 YYEKEE (reference sequence).